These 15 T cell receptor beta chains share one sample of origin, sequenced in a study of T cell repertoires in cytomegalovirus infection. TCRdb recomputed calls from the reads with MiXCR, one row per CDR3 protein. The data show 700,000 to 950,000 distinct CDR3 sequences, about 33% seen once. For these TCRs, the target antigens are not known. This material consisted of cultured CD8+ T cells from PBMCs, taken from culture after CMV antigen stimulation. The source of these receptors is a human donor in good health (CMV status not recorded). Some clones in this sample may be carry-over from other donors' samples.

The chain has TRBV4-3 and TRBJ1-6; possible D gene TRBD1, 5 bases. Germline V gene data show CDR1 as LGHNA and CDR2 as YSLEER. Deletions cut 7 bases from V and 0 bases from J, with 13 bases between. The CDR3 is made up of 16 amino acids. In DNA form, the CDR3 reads TGCGCCAGCAATCAGGGCCTTGGCTCCTATAATTCACCCCTCCACTTT. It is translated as CASNQGLGSYNSPLHF.

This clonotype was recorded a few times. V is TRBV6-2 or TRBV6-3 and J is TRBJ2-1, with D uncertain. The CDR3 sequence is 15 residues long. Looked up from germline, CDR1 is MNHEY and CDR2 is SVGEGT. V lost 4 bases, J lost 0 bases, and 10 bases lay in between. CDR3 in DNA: TGTGCCAGCAGTTTTGCCCGGAGCTCCTACAATGAGCAGTTCTTC. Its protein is CASSFARSSYNEQFF.

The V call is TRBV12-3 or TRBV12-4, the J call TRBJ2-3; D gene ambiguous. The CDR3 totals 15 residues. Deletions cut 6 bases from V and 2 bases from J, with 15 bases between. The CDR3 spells CASSLLQINTDTQYF. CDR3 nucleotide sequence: TGTGCCAGCAGCTTGCTACAAATAAACACAGATACGCAGTATTTT.

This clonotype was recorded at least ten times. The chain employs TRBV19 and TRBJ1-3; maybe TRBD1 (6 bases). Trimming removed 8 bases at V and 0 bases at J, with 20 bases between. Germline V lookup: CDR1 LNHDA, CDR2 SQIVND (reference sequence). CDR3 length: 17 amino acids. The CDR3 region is CASRKDGSGASGNTIYF. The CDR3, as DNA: TGTGCCAGTCGGAAGGATGGGTCAGGGGCCTCTGGAAACACCATATATTTT.

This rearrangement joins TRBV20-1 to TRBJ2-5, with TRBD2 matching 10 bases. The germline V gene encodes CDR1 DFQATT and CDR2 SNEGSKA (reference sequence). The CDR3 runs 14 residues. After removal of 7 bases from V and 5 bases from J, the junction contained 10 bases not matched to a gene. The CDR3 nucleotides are TGCAGTGTTCCTAGCGGGGGTATGAAGGAGACCCAGTACTTC. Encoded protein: CSVPSGGMKETQYF.

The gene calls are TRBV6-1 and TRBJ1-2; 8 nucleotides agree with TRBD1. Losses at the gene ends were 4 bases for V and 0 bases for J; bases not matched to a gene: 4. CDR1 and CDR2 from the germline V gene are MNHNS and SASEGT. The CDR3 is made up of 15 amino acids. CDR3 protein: CASSGQGSANYGYTF. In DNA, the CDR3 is TGTGCCAGCAGTGGACAGGGGTCGGCTAACTATGGCTACACCTTC.

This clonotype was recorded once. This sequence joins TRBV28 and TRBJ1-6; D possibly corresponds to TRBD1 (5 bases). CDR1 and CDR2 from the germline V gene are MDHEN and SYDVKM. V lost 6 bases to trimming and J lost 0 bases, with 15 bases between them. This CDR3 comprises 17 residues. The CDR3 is CASSPGTSSSYNSPLHF. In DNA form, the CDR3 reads TGTGCCAGCAGCCCCGGGACGTCGAGCTCCTATAATTCACCCCTCCACTTT.

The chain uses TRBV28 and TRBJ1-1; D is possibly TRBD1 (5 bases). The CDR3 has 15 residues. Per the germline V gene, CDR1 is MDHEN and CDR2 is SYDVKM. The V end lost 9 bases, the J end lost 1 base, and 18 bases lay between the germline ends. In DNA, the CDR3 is TGTGCCAGTATAGACCAGGGTCGGGGGAACACTGAAGCTTTCTTT. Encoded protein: CASIDQGRGNTEAFF.

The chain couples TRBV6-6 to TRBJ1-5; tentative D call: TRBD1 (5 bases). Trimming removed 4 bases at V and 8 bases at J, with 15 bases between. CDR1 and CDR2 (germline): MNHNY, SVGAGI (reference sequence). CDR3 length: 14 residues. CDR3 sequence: CASSSDGTGEPQHF. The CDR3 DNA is TGTGCCAGCAGTTCGGACGGGACGGGGGAGCCCCAGCATTTT.

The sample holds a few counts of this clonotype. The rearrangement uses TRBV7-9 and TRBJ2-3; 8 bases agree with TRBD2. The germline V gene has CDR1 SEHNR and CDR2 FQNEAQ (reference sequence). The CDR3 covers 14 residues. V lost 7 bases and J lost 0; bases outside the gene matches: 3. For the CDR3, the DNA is TGTGCCAGCACTTTAGCGGGGAGCACAGATACGCAGTATTTT. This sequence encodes CASTLAGSTDTQYF.

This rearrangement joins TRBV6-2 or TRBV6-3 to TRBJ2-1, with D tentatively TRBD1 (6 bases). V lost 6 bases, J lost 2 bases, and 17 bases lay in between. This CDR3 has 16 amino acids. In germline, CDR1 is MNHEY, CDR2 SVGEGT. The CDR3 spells CASSLERGSPYNEQFF. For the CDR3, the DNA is TGTGCCAGCAGCCTCGAAAGGGGGTCGCCCTACAATGAGCAGTTCTTC.

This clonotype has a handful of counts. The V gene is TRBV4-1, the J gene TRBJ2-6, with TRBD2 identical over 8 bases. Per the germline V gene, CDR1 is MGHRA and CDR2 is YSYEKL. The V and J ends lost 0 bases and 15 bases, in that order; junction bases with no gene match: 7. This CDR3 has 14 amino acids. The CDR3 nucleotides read TGCGCCAGCAGCCAAGAGCGGGGGGCCGGGGGCCTGACTTTC. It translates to CASSQERGAGGLTF.

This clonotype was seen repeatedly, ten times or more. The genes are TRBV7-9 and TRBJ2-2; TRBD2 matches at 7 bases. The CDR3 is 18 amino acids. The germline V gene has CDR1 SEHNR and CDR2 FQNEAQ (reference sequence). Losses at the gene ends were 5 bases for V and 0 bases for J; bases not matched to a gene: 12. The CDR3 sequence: CASSPPVRGGTNTGELFF. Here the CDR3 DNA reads TGTGCCAGCAGCCCGCCCGTTCGGGGAGGGACGAACACCGGGGAGCTGTTTTTT. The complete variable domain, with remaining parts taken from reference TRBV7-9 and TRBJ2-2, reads DTGVSQNPRHKITKRGQNVTFRCDPISEHNRLYWYRQTLGQGPEFLTYFQNEAQLEKSRLLSDRFSAERPKGSFSTLEIQRTEQGDSAMYLCASSPPVRGGTNTGELFFGEGSRLTVL.

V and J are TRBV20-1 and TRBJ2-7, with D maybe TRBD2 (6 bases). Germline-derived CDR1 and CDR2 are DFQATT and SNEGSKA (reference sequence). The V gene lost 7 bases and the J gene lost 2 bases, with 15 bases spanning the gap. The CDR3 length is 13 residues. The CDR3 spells CSVSAGLTYEQYF. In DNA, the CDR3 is TGCAGTGTGTCAGCGGGCCTAACCTACGAGCAGTACTTC.

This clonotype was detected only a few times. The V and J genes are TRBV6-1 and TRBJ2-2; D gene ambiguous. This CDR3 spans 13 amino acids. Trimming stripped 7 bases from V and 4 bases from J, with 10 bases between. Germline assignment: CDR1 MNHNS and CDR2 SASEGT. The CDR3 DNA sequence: TGTGCCAGCACCCCCTTGGGCACCGGGGAGCTGTTTTTT. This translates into CASTPLGTGELFF.